This T cell receptor (beta chain) was recorded in a study of blood T cell repertoires in COVID-19. Method: immunoSEQ multiplex PCR; TCRdb's copy keeps in-frame clones and lacks some. The profile shows 250,000 to 300,000 clones, approximately 88% of them singletons. Unmatched junction bases numbered 4, after V lost 0 bases and J lost 7 bases. Germline assignment: CDR1 SGHRS and CDR2 YFSETQ. The CDR3 extends over 16 amino acids. The clonotype originates from a woman aged 40 to 55 who had recovered from COVID-19. V is TRBV5-1 and J is TRBJ2-2, with 12 positions matching TRBD2. The sample consisted of PBMCs or T cells enriched from blood (not recorded which). As DNA, the CDR3 is TGCGCCAGCAGCTTGGGACTAGCGGGAGTTAACGGGGAGCTGTTTTTT. Protein product: CASSLGLAGVNGELFF. The full variable domain, its missing parts supplied by reference TRBV5-1 and TRBJ2-2, is KAGVTQTPRYLIKTRGQQVTLSCSPISGHRSVSWYQQTPGQGLQFLFEYFSETQRNKGNFPGRFSGRQFSNSRSEMNVSTLELGDSALYLCASSLGLAGVNGELFFGEGSRLTVL.